This T cell receptor beta chain was observed in a study of shared clonotypes between healthy human individuals. On the study more broadly: Three plates each covered CD4 naive and memory; CD8 naive two, CD8 memory one.

Donors were Caucasian adults residing in Nashville, Tennessee, USA. Assay execution took place at the deep level. Method: immunoSEQ multiplex PCR; TCRdb's copy keeps in-frame clones and lacks some. The table records around 2.1 million clones, nearly 97% of them present only once. Germline CDR1 and CDR2: SGHNT and YENEEA. Trimming cost V 4 bases and J 4 bases, with 11 bases left between them. The CDR3 totals 14 residues. The sequencing sample was made of naive CD4+ T cells sorted from blood. Subset described: CD45RA+ positively selected. The receptor comes from a man in his late teens or twenties in good health. The rearrangement links TRBV11-3 to TRBJ2-1, with TRBD1 as a possible D gene (5 bases). CDR3 nucleotide sequence: TGTGCCAGCAGCTCAGGCAGGGATTACAATGAGCAGTTCTTC. It translates to CASSSGRDYNEQFF. The whole variable domain, remainder taken from reference TRBV11-3 and TRBJ2-1, is EAGVVQSPRYKIIEKKQPVAFWCNPISGHNTLYWYLQNLGQGPELLIRYENEEAVDDSQLPKDRFSAERLKGVDSTLKIQPAELGDSAVYLCASSSGRDYNEQFFGPGTRLTVL.